Detailed here is one T cell receptor (beta chain). Its antigen remains unknown. Sequenced by immunoSEQ multiplex PCR; TCRdb stores in-frame clones only, minus some. In the table there are roughly 120,000 clones, about 89% of which are singletons. The record originates from a study of T cell responses to AZD1222 COVID-19 vaccine. Study observations and caveats: Only 5 or 6 AZD1222 recipients tested seropositive at baseline. There were mostly white British donors and more females than males, and clonal diversity was possibly underestimated. Two doses of AZD1222 preceded a rise in Spike-specific TCR breadth and depth.

The analysis combined second doses at about 4 or about 12 weeks. The material sequenced was peripheral blood, taken 28 days after the second AZD1222 dose. The sequence was obtained from an adult who received the AZD1222 COVID-19 vaccine.

The CDR3 DNA reads as TGTGCCAGCAGCCTCACCGGGACTAGCGGGACTAAGGGGAATGAGCAGTTCTTC. This sequence encodes CASSLTGTSGTKGNEQFF. This chain uses TRBV4-2 with TRBJ2-1; 13 nucleotides align to TRBD2. CDR3 length equals 18 residues. Germline CDR1 LGHNA, CDR2 YNFKEQ. V was clipped by 4 bases and J by 7 bases; unmatched bases: 13.